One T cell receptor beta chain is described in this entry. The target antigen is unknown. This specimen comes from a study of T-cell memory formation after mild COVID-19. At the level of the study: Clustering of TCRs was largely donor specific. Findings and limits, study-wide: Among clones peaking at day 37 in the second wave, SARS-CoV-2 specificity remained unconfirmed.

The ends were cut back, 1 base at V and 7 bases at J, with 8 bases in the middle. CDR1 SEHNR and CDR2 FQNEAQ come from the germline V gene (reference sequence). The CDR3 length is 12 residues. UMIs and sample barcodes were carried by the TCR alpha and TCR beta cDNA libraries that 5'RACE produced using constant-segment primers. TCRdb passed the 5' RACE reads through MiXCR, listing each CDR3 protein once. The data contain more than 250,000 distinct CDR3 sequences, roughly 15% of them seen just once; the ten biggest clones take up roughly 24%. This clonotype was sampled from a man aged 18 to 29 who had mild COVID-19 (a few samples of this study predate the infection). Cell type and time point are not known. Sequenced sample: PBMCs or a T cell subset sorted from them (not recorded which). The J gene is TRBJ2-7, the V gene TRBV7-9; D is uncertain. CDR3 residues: CASSLDVGEQYF. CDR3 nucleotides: TGTGCCAGCAGCTTAGACGTCGGGGAGCAGTACTTC.